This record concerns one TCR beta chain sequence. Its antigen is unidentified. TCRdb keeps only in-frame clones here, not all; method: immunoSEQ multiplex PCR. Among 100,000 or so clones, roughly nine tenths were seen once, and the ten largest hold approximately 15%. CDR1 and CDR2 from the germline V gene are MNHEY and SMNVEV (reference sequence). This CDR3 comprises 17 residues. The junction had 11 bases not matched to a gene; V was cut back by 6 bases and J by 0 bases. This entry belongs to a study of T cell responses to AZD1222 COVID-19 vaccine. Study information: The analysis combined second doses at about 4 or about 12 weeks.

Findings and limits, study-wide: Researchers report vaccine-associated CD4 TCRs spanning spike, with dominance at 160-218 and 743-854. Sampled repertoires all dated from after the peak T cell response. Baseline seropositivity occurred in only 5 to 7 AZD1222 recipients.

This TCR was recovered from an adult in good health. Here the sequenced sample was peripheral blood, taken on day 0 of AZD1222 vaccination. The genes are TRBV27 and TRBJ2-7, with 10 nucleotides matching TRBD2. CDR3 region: CASRGRLAGLSSYEQYF. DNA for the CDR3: TGTGCCAGCAGAGGGAGACTAGCGGGCCTAAGCTCCTACGAGCAGTACTTC.